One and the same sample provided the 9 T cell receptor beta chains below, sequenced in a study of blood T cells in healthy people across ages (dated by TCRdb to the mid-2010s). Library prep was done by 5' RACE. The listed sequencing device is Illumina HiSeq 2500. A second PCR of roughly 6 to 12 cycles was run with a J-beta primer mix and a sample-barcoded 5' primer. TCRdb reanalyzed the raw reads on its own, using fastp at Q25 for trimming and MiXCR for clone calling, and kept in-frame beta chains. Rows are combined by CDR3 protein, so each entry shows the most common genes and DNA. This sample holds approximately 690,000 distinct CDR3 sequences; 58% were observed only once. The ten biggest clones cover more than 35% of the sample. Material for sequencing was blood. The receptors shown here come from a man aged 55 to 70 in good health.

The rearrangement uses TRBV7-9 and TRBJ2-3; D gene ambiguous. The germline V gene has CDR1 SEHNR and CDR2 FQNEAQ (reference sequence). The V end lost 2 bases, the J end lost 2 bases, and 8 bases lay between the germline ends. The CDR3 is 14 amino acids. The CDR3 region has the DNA TGTGCCAGCAGCTTACAACTAACCACAGATACGCAGTATTTT. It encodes CASSLQLTTDTQYF.

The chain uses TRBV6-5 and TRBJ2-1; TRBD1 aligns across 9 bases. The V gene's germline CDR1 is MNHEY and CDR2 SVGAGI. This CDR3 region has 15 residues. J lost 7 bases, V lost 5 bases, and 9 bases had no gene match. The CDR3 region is CASSNAAGQGNEQFF. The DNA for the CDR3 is TGTGCCAGCAGTAACGCCGCGGGACAGGGAAATGAGCAGTTCTTC.

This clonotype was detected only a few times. CDR3 amino acids: CASSAGTARYGYTF. The CDR3 bases are TGTGCCAGCAGCGCCGGGACTGCCCGCTATGGCTACACCTTC. The J gene is TRBJ1-2, the V gene TRBV3-1, with D perhaps matching TRBD1 (5 bases). Trimming pared 5 bases from V and 4 bases from J, leaving 14 bases between. The CDR3 is 14 residues long. The germline CDR1 and CDR2 sequences are LGHDT and YNNKEL (reference sequence).

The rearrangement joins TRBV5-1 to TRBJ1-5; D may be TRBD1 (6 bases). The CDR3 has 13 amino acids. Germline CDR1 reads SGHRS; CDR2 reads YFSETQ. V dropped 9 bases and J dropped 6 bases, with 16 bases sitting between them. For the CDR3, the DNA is TGCGCCACCTCACAGGGATTGGGTCAGCCCCAGCATTTT. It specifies CATSQGLGQPQHF.

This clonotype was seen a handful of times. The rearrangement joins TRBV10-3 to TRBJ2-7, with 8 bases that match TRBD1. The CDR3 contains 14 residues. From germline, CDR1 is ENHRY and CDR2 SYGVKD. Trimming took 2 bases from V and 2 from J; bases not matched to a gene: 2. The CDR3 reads CAISEAGQAYEQYF. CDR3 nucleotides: TGTGCCATCAGTGAGGCGGGACAGGCCTACGAGCAGTACTTC.

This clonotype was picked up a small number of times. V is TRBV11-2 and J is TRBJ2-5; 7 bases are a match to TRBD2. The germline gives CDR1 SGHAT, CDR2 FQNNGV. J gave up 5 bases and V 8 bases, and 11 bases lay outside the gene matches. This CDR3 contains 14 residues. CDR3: CASAPGLSGETQYF. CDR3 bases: TGTGCCAGCGCCCCCGGGCTTAGCGGGGAGACCCAGTACTTC. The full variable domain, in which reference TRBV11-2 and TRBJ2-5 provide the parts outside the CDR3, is EAGVAQSPRYKIIEKRQSVAFWCNPISGHATLYWYQQILGQGPKLLIQFQNNGVVDDSQLPKDRFSAERLKGVDSTLKIQPAKLEDSAVYLCASAPGLSGETQYFGPGTRLLVL.

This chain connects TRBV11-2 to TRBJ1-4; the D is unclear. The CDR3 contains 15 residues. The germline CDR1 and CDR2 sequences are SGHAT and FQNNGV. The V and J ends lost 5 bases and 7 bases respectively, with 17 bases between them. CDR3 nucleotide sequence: TGTGCCAGCAGCCCAGGACGGTCTCTTAGTGAAAAACTGTTTTTT. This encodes CASSPGRSLSEKLFF.

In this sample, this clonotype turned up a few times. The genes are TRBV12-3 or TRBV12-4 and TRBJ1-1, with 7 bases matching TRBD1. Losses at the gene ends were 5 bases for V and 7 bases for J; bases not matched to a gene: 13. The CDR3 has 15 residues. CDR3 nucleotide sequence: TGTGCCAGCAGTGTGCCGGCGACAGGGACTATTGAAGCTTTCTTT. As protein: CASSVPATGTIEAFF.

Here the CDR3 DNA reads TGCAGCGTCGATAGGGGGGGATCAGATACGCAGTATTTT. Translation: CSVDRGGSDTQYF. The chain combines TRBV29-1 with TRBJ2-3; perhaps TRBD2 as D (7 bases). The CDR3 spans 13 residues. V was pared by 6 bases and J by 4 bases, with 14 bases between. CDR1 SQVTM and CDR2 ANQGSEA come from the germline V gene.